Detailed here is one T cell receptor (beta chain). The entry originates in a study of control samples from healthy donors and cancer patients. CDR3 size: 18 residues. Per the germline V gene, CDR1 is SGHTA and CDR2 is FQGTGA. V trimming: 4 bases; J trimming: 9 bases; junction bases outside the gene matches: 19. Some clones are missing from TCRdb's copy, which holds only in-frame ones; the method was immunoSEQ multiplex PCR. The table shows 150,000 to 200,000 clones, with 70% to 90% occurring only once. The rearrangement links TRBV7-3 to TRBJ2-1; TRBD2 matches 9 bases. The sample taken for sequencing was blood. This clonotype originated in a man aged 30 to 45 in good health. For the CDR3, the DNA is TGTGCCAGCAGCTCACGCCCCCCCGGGGGCGGGAGGGGAAGTGAGCAGTTCTTC. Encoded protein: CASSSRPPGGGRGSEQFF.